Listed below are T cell receptor beta chains from one sample, sequenced in a study of cytomegalovirus exposure and HLA in healthy donors. Measured with immunoSEQ multiplex PCR; TCRdb has only the in-frame clones, and not every one. Of around 170,000 clones listed, 80% were seen once; the top ten hold around 1.4%. Sequencing input: PBMCs. The source is a girl aged 10 to 17 in good health and CMV-seropositive. Each CDR3 is given with its conserved first and last residue. A D gene is named only where the DNA matches it firmly. A clone size is listed for some rows: how often the clone was seen (once, few, many), or a class if it is expanded.

NA,TRBD2,TRBV28,TRBJ2-3,TGTGCCAGCAGCCGGGGGGGGAGCACAGATACGCAGTATTTT,CASSRGGSTDTQYF
NA,TRBD1,TRBV5-4,TRBJ1-1,TGTGCCAGCAGCTCAGGAGGACAGGGGGTTGAAGCTTTCTTT,CASSSGGQGVEAFF
NA,NA,TRBV4-1,TRBJ2-3,TGCGCCAGCAGCCAGGCTACCCAGAAGCGGAGCACAGATACGCAGTATTTT,CASSQATQKRSTDTQYF
NA,NA,TRBV4-3,TRBJ2-7,TGCGCCAGCAGCCCTAGGGGTCGCTCCTACGAGCAGTACTTC,CASSPRGRSYEQYF
NA,TRBD2,TRBV10-1,TRBJ2-1,TGCGCCAGCACCAGGGTAGCGGGAGAAGGTGGCAATGAGCAGTTCTTC,CASTRVAGEGGNEQFF
NA,TRBD1,TRBV27,TRBJ1-2,TGTGCCAGCAGTCCGCTCGGCGGGACAGGGTTTTACTATGGCTACACCTTC,CASSPLGGTGFYYGYTF
few,TRBD1,TRBV13,TRBJ2-7,TGTGCCAGCAGCTCAAAAACCGGACAGGTAACCTACGAGCAGTACTTC,CASSSKTGQVTYEQYF
few,NA,TRBV6-5,TRBJ2-1,TGTGCCAGCAGCTTTGGGGAGGTCGGAGAGCAGTTCTTC,CASSFGEVGEQFF
NA,NA,TRBV29-1,TRBJ2-5,TGCAGCGTTGTTAACAGGGCGGCTGGGGAGCAGTACTTC,CSVVNRAAGEQYF
NA,TRBD2,TRBV5-4,TRBJ2-1,TGTGCCAGCAGCCTCCAGAGGGAGGGCCCCAATGAGCAGTTCTTC,CASSLQREGPNEQFF
NA,TRBD2,TRBV28,TRBJ2-7,TGTGCCAGCAAACTAGCGGGAGGGCTAGTCGAGCAGTACTTC,CASKLAGGLVEQYF
NA,NA,TRBV7-9,TRBJ2-7,TGTGCCAGCAGCTTAGCAGCCCTAGTCCCTTCCTACGAGCAGTACTTC,CASSLAALVPSYEQYF
few,TRBD1,TRBV14,TRBJ1-1,TGTGCCAGCAGCCCCCGGGACAGCTCGAACACTGAAGCTTTCTTT,CASSPRDSSNTEAFF
few,TRBD1,TRBV5-4,TRBJ1-1,TGTGCCAGCAGCTTAAACAGGGGGCAGGACACTGAAGCTTTCTTT,CASSLNRGQDTEAFF
NA,NA,TRBV19,TRBJ2-7,TGTGCCAGTAGTATAAGGGCGGGTTCACCCTACGAGCAGTACTTC,CASSIRAGSPYEQYF
NA,NA,TRBV4-3,TRBJ2-7,TGCGCCAGCAGCCAACAGGACAGAGAAAGCTACGAGCAGTACTTC,CASSQQDRESYEQYF
NA,NA,TRBV6-5,TRBJ2-5,TGTGCCAGCAGTACTACAGGCTGGGAGACCCAGTACTTC,CASSTTGWETQYF
few,TRBD1,TRBV27,TRBJ1-1,TGTGCCAGCAGAGACAGGGGGCGTAGCACTGAAGCTTTCTTT,CASRDRGRSTEAFF
NA,NA,TRBV6-1,TRBJ1-4,TGTGCCAGCAGTGAAGCGATGGGAGCTAATGAAAAACTGTTTTTT,CASSEAMGANEKLFF
few,TRBD1,TRBV6-6,TRBJ2-2,TGTGCCAGCCTGGACAGGGGGTACACCGGGGAGCTGTTTTTT,CASLDRGYTGELFF
NA,TRBD1,TRBV9,TRBJ1-2,TGTGCCAGCAGCGTAGGGGGGGGAAGAGGGACAGGCCCTAACTATGGCTACACCTTC,CASSVGGGRGTGPNYGYTF
NA,TRBD2,TRBV30,TRBJ2-3,TGTGCCGGGGGACTAGCGGGAGTTGAAGGTACGCAGTATTTT,CAGGLAGVEGTQYF